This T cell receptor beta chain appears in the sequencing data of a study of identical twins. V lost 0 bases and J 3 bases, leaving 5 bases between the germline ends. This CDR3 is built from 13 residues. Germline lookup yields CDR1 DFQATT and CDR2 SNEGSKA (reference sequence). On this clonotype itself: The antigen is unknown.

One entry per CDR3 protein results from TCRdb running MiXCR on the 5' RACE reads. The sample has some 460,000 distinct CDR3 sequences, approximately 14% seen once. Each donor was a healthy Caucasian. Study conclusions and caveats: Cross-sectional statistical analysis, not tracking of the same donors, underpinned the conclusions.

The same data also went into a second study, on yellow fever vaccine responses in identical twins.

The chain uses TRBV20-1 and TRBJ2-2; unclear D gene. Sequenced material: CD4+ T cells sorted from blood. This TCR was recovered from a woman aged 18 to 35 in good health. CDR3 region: CSARDRYTGELFF. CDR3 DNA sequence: TGCAGTGCTAGAGATCGTTACACCGGGGAGCTGTTTTTT.